This T cell receptor (beta chain) was identified in a study of beta chain features in type 1 diabetes. Study results and limitations: TCRB repertoires of naive, central memory and Treg cells appeared more similar among patients than among healthy donors. Still unanswered here is whether HLA type influences TCRB rearrangement. Type 1 diabetes patients had moderately but significantly shorter TCRB CDR3s in all four CD4+ subsets.

Note on this clone: Its target is not known.

Per the germline V gene, CDR1 is SGHTA and CDR2 is FQGNSA. The V gene lost 4 bases and the J gene lost 7 bases, with 22 bases spanning the gap. The CDR3 is 17 amino acids. cDNA synthesis used the whole RNA isolate, giving expressed TCRB sequences. Mean read depth for naive, central memory and regulatory T cell samples was approximately 3.57 million reads. Sequencing was performed with immunoSEQ multiplex PCR; in TCRdb, only in-frame clones are kept and a portion is missing. The repertoire holds 300,000 to 400,000 clones, over 10% seen once, with 0.015% to 0.02% in the top ten. The sequence derives from a man aged 18 to 29 in good health. The specimen was naive CD4+ T cells from blood. The chain couples TRBV7-2 to TRBJ2-2; D may be TRBD2 (7 bases). The CDR3 sequence is CASSSGWRGLMNGELFF. The CDR3 DNA reads as TGTGCCAGCAGCTCTGGTTGGCGGGGGCTGATGAACGGGGAGCTGTTTTTT. Combining the CDR3 with reference TRBV7-2 and TRBJ2-2 gives the whole variable domain GAGVSQSPSNKVTEKGKDVELRCDPISGHTALYWYRQSLGQGLEFLIYFQGNSAPDKSGLPSDRFSAERTGGSVSTLTIQRTQQEDSAVYLCASSSGWRGLMNGELFFGEGSRLTVL.